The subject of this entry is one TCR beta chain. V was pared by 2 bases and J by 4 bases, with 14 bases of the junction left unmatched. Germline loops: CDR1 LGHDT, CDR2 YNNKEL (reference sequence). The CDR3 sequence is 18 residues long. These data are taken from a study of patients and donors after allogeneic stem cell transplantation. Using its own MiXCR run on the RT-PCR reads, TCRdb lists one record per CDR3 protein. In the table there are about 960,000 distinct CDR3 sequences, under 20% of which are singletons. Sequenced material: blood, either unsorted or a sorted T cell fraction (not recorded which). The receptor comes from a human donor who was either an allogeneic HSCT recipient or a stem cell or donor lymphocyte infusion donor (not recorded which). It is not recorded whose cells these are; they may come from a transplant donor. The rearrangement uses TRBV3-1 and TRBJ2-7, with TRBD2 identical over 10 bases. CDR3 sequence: CASSQRRLEASGRYEQYF. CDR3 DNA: TGTGCCAGCAGCCAAAGGCGTCTAGAGGCTAGCGGGAGATACGAGCAGTACTTC.